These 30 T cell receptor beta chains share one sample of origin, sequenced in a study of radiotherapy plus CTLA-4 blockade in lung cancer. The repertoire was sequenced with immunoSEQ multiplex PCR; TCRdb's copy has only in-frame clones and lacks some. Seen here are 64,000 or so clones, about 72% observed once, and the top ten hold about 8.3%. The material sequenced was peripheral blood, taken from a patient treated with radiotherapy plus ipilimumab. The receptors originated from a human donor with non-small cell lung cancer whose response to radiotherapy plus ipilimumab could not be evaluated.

CDR3 in DNA: TGTGCCAGCAGTTTATCCGGGACAGTTGGAAACACCATATATTTT. It translates to CASSLSGTVGNTIYF. The rearrangement links TRBV27 to TRBJ1-3; 7 nucleotides match TRBD1. Losses at the gene ends were 0 bases for V and 3 bases for J; bases not matched to a gene: 2. The CDR3 contains 15 residues. Per the germline V gene, CDR1 is MNHEY and CDR2 is SMNVEV (reference sequence).

As DNA, the CDR3 is TGCAGCGTTGTCAGTTACTACGAGCAGTACTTC. It translates to CSVVSYYEQYF. V usage is TRBV29-1 and J usage is TRBJ2-7; D remains ambiguous. The length of the CDR3 is 11 residues. Trimming shortened V by 4 bases and J by 3 bases, and 7 bases separated the two germline ends. Germline V CDR1 and CDR2: SQVTM, ANQGSEA.

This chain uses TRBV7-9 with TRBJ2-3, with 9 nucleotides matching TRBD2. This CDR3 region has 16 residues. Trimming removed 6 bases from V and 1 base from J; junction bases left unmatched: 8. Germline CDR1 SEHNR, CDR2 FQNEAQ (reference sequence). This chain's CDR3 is CASRPSVAGGTDTQYF. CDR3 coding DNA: TGTGCCAGCAGACCAAGCGTAGCGGGAGGCACAGATACGCAGTATTTT. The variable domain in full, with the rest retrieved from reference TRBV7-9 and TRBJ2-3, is DTGVSQNPRHKITKRGQNVTFRCDPISEHNRLYWYRQTLGQGPEFLTYFQNEAQLEKSRLLSDRFSAERPKGSFSTLEIQRTEQGDSAMYLCASRPSVAGGTDTQYFGPGTRLTVL.

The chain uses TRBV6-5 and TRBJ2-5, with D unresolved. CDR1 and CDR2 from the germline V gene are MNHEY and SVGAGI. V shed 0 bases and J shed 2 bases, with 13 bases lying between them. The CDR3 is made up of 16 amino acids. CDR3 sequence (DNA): TGTGCCAGCAGTTACTCGAAGATCCGGGTTCAAGAGACCCAGTACTTC. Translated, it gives CASSYSKIRVQETQYF.

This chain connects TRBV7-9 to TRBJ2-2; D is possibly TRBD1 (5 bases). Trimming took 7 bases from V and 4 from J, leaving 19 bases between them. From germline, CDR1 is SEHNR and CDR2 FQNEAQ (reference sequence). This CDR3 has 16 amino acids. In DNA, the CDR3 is TGTGCCAGCACAAGCAGGGCCCTATATCTCACCGGGGAGCTGTTTTTT. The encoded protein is CASTSRALYLTGELFF. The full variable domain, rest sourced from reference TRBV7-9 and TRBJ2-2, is DTGVSQNPRHKITKRGQNVTFRCDPISEHNRLYWYRQTLGQGPEFLTYFQNEAQLEKSRLLSDRFSAERPKGSFSTLEIQRTEQGDSAMYLCASTSRALYLTGELFFGEGSRLTVL.

The CDR3 is CASSGTGGIVNTEAFF. In DNA form, the CDR3 reads TGTGCCAGTTCCGGGACAGGGGGCATCGTGAACACTGAAGCTTTCTTT. The chain is built from TRBV11-3 and TRBJ1-1, with 12 nucleotides matching TRBD1. Germline CDR1 reads SGHNT; CDR2 reads YENEEA. V shed 9 bases and J 0 bases; nucleotides not matched to a gene: 8. The CDR3 runs 16 residues.

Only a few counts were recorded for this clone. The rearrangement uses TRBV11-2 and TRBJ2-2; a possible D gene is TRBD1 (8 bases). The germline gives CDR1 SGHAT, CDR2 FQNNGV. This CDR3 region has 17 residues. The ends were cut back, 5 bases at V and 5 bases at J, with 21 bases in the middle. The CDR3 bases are TGTGCCAGCAGCCCAACAGGGGGAGGGGGCTTTACCGGGGAGCTGTTTTTT. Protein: CASSPTGGGGFTGELFF.

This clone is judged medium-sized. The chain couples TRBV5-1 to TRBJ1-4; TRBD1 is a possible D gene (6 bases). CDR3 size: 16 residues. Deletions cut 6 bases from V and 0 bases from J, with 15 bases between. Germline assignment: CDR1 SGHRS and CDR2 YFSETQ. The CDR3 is CASTPMTGATNEKLFF. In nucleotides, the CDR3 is TGCGCCAGCACCCCAATGACAGGCGCAACTAATGAAAAACTGTTTTTT.

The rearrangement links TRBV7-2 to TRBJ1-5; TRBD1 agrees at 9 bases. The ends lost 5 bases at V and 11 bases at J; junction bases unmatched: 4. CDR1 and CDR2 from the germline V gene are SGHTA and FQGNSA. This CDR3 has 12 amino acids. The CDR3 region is CASSLDRGTQHF. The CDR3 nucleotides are TGTGCCAGCAGCCTGGACAGGGGAACCCAGCATTTT. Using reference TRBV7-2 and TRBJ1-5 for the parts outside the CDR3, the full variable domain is GAGVSQSPSNKVTEKGKDVELRCDPISGHTALYWYRQSLGQGLEFLIYFQGNSAPDKSGLPSDRFSAERTGGSVSTLTIQRTQQEDSAVYLCASSLDRGTQHFGDGTRLSIL.

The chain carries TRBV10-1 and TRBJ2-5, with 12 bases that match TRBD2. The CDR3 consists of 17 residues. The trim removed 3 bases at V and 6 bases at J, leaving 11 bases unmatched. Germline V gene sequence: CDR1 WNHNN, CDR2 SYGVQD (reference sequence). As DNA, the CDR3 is TGCGCCAGCAGTGATGGTTCTAGCGGGAGGGCCGCGAAGACCCAGTACTTC. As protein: CASSDGSSGRAAKTQYF.

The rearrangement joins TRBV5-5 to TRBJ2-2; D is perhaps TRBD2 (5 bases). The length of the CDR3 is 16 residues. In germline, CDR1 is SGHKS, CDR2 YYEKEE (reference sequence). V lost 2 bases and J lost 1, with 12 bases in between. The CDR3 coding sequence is TGTGCCAGCAGCTTTGGTAGCGTGCTGAACACCGGGGAGCTGTTTTTT. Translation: CASSFGSVLNTGELFF.

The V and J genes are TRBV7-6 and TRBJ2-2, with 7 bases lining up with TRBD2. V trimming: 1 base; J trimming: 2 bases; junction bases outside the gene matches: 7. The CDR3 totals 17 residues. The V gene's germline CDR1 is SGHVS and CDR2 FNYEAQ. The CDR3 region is CASSLGGGGGNTGELFF. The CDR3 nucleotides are TGTGCCAGCAGCTTAGGAGGTGGCGGGGGTAACACCGGGGAGCTGTTTTTT.

CDR3 in DNA: TGTGCCAGCAGCCCTGTCTCGGGGACCTACGAGCAGTACTTC. It is translated as CASSPVSGTYEQYF. The gene calls are TRBV7-2 and TRBJ2-7, with D tentatively TRBD2 (5 bases). The CDR3 spans 14 residues. V shed 5 bases and J shed 2 bases, with 13 bases lying between them. Germline loops: CDR1 SGHTA, CDR2 FQGNSA. Filled out from reference TRBV7-2 and TRBJ2-7, the complete variable domain reads GAGVSQSPSNKVTEKGKDVELRCDPISGHTALYWYRQSLGQGLEFLIYFQGNSAPDKSGLPSDRFSAERTGGSVSTLTIQRTQQEDSAVYLCASSPVSGTYEQYFGPGTRLTVT.

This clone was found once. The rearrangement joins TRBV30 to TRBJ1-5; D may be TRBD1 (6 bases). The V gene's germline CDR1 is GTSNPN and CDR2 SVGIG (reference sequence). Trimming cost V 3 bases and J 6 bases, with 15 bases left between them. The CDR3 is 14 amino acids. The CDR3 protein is CAWSPGGARQPQHF. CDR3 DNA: TGTGCCTGGAGCCCTGGGGGGGCGCGTCAGCCCCAGCATTTT.

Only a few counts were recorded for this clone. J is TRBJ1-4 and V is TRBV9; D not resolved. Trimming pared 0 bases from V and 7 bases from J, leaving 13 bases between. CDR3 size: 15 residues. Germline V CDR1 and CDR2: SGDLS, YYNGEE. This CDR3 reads CASSVEGGGGEKLFF. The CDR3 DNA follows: TGTGCCAGCAGCGTAGAAGGAGGTGGCGGTGAAAAACTGTTTTTT.

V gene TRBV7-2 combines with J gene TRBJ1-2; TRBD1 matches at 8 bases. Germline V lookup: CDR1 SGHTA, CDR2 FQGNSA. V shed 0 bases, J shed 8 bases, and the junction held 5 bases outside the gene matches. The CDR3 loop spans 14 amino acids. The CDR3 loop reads CASSLARTGNGYTF. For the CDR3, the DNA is TGTGCCAGCAGCTTAGCCAGGACAGGGAACGGCTACACCTTC.

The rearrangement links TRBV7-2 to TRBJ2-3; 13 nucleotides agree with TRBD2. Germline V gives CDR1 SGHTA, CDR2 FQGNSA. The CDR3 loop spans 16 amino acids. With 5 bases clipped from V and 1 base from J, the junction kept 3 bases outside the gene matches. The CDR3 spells CASSIGLAGGTDTQYF. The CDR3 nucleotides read TGTGCCAGCAGCATCGGACTAGCGGGGGGCACAGATACGCAGTATTTT.

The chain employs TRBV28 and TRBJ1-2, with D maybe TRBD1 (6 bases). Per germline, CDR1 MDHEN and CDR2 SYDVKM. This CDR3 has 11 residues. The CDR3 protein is CDTGSNYGYTF. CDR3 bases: TGTGACACAGGGTCCAACTATGGCTACACCTTC.

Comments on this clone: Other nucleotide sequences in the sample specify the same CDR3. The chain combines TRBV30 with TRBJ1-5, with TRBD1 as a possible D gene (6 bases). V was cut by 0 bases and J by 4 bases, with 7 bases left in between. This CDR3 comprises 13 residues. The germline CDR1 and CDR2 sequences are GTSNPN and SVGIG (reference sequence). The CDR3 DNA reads TGTGCCTGGAGTGTTCAGGGGAATCAGCCCCAGCATTTT. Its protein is CAWSVQGNQPQHF.

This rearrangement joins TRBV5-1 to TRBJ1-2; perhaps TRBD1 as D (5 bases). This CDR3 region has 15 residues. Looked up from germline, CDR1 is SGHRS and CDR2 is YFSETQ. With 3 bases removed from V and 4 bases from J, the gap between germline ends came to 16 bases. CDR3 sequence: CASSSGRGEAYGYTF. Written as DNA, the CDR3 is TGCGCCAGCAGCTCGGGACGGGGGGAGGCCTATGGCTACACCTTC.

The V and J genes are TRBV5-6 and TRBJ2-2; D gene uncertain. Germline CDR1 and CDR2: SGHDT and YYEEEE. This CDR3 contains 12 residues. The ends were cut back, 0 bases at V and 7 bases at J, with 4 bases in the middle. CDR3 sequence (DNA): TGTGCCAGCAGCTTGGGGAGCGGGGAGCTGTTTTTT. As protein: CASSLGSGELFF.

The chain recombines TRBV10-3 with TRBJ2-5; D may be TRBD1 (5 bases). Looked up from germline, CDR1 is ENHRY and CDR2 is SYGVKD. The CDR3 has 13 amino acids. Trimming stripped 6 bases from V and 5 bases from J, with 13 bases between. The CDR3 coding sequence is TGTGCCATCAGCCAAGGGGCGGTTGAGACCCAGTACTTC. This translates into CAISQGAVETQYF.

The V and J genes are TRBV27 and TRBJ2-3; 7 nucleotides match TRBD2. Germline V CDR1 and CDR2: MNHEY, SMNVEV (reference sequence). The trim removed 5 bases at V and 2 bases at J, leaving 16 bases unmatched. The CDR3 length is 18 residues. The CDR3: CASSDPGSGGSHTDTQYF. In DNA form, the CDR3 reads TGTGCCAGCAGTGACCCCGGATCCGGCGGGAGTCACACAGATACGCAGTATTTT.

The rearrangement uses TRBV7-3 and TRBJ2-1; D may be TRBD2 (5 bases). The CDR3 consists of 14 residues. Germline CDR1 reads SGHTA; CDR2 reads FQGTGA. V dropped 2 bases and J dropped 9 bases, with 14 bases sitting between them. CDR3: CASSLASRASEQFF. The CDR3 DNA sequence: TGTGCCAGCAGCTTAGCTAGCCGAGCTTCTGAGCAGTTCTTC.

As DNA, the CDR3 is TGTGCCAGCTATCCCGGGAGAGCTTTCTTT. Translated: CASYPGRAFF. The gene calls are TRBV6-1 and TRBJ1-1; D is unresolved. Germline V gene lookup returns CDR1 MNHNS and CDR2 SASEGT. With 8 bases removed from V and 10 bases from J, the gap between germline ends came to 11 bases. This CDR3 is 10 amino acids long.

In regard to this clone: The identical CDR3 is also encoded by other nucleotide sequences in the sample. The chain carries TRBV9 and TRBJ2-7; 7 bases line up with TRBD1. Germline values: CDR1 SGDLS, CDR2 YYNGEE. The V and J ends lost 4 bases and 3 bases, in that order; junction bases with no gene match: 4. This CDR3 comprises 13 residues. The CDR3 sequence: CASSPRQGYEQYF. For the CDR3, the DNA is TGTGCCAGCAGCCCCCGACAGGGCTACGAGCAGTACTTC.

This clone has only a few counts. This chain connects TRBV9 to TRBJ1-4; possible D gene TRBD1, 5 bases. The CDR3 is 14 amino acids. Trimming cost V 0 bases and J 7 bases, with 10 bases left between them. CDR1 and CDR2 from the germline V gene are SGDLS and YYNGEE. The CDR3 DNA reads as TGTGCCAGCAGCGTAGGCCAGGGTCTTGAAAAACTGTTTTTT. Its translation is CASSVGQGLEKLFF.

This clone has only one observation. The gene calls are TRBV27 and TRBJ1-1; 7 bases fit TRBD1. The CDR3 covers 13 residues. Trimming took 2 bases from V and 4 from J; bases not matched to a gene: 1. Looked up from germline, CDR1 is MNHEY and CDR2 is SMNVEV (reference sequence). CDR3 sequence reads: CASSLQGGTEAFF. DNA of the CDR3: TGTGCCAGCAGTTTACAGGGGGGCACTGAAGCTTTCTTT.

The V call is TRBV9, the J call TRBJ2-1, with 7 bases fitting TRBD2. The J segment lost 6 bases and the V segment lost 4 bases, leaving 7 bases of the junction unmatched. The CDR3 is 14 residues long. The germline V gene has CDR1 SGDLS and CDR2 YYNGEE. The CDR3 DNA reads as TGTGCCAGCAGCCCTTTGGCTAGCGGCAATGAGCAGTTCTTC. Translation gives CASSPLASGNEQFF.

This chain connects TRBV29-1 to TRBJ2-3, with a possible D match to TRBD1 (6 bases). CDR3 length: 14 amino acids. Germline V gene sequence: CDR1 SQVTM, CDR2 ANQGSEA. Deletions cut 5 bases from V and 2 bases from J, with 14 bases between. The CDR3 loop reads CSVLSRQVTDTQYF. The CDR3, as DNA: TGCAGCGTTCTCTCGAGACAGGTCACAGATACGCAGTATTTT.